This T cell receptor beta chain was recorded in a study of cytomegalovirus exposure and HLA in healthy donors. A multiplex PCR was run with 60 Vbeta primers and 13 Jbeta primers. The data were produced by immunoSEQ multiplex PCR, yet TCRdb's version contains in-frame clones alone and is incomplete. The table lists 100,000 to 150,000 clones, more than 70% of them singletons. Study-level findings and limits: In most subjects, TCR beta sequences reportedly gave accurate predictions of HLA-A and HLA-B alleles. V- and J-gene trimming of TCR beta was linked (in a later analysis) to a missense DCLRE1C variant.

The CDR3 extends over 16 amino acids. Germline values: CDR1 SNHLY, CDR2 FYNNEI. J was trimmed by 5 bases and V by 4 bases; bases with no gene match: 8. As to this clone: The antigen remains undetermined.

The V gene is TRBV2, the J gene TRBJ1-6; 7 nucleotides align to TRBD1. This receptor was identified in a man between 50 and 59 years old in good health and CMV-seropositive. The sequencing input was PBMCs. The CDR3 DNA reads TGTGCCAGCAGTGTAAAAGGCGGGACAGATAATTCACCCCTCCACTTT. It yields the protein CASSVKGGTDNSPLHF.